This TCR beta chain was sequenced for a study of tumor-infiltrating lymphocytes in oesophageal squamous cell carcinoma. Using its own MiXCR run on the PCR reads, TCRdb lists one record per CDR3 protein. The sample gives 16,000 or so distinct CDR3 sequences, approximately 46% of which show up once; 41% is in the top ten. The CDR3 length is 14 residues. Germline V gene data show CDR1 as MNHNS and CDR2 as SASEGT. The V gene lost 8 bases and the J gene lost 2 bases, with 12 bases spanning the gap. Many counts were recorded for this clonotype. The specimen was blood. This receptor was obtained from a female donor with esophageal squamous cell carcinoma. V and J are TRBV6-1 and TRBJ2-2, with D perhaps matching TRBD2 (5 bases). The CDR3 loop reads CASRRQQNTGELFF. In DNA form, the CDR3 reads TGTGCCAGCCGGAGGCAGCAAAACACCGGGGAGCTGTTTTTT.